The clone carrying this T cell receptor (beta chain) appeared many times. As yet, its antigen is unknown. Amplification yielded TCR beta CDR3 regions, with RNA transcripts as the source. HTBI primers drove first-round RT-PCR of the TCR CDR3. TCRdb itself ran the multiplex PCR reads through MiXCR, one entry per CDR3 protein. This sample carries 550,000 to 650,000 distinct CDR3 sequences, less than 15% of them seen once, and the ten largest clones take more than 11%. The CDR3 is 15 residues long. V shed 8 bases, J shed 3 bases, and the junction held 11 bases outside the gene matches. Per germline, CDR1 MNHEY and CDR2 SMNVEV (reference sequence). This sample is part of a study of T cells in Graves' hyperthyroidism and ophthalmopathy. Study-level points and caveats: Stable hyperthyroidism was separated from ophthalmopathy by a model based on 13 V-J features.

Graves' hyperthyroidism was deemed stable absent ophthalmopathy progression within 18 months. This sequence joins TRBV27 and TRBJ2-7; 9 bases are a match to TRBD1. Sequenced input: blood. The TCR sequence derives from a woman in her thirties or forties with Graves' hyperthyroidism. In DNA form, the CDR3 reads TGTGCCAGCTGCTTCCGGGACAGGGCCATCTACGAGCAGTACTTC. Translating gives CASCFRDRAIYEQYF.